The sequence of this T cell receptor (beta chain) was determined in a study of early T cells in non-severe SARS-CoV-2 infection. On this clonotype: What it binds is not known. Sequence at one end of the junction differs from germline and may be a read error.

CDR3 length equals 14 residues. Looked up from germline, CDR1 is SNHLY and CDR2 is FYNNEI. General study findings and limits: Matching with VDJdb favored anti-spike CD8 responses (missing private and CD4 specificities).

Separate cDNA molecules each had unique molecular identifiers attached to them. TCRdb recomputed calls from the 5' RACE reads with MiXCR, one row per CDR3 protein. The profile shows 80,000 to 100,000 distinct CDR3 sequences, roughly 12% of them singletons. This TCR was recovered from an adult who was a healthcare worker with PCR-confirmed SARS-CoV-2 infection or an uninfected control (not recorded which). The chain links TRBV2 to TRBJ2-7; no firm D call. Input material: whole blood. The CDR3 sequence: CASWSDGRPNEQCF. CDR3 nucleotide sequence: TGTGCCAGCTGGAGCGACGGGCGTCCCAACGAGCAGTGCTTC. The entire variable domain, with the rest obtained from reference TRBV2 and TRBJ2-7, is as follows: EPEVTQTPSHQVTQMGQEVILRCVPISNHLYFYWYRQILGQKVEFLVSFYNNEISEKSEIFDDQFSVERPDGSNFTLKIRSTKLEDSAMYFCASWSDGRPNEQCFGPGTRLTVT.